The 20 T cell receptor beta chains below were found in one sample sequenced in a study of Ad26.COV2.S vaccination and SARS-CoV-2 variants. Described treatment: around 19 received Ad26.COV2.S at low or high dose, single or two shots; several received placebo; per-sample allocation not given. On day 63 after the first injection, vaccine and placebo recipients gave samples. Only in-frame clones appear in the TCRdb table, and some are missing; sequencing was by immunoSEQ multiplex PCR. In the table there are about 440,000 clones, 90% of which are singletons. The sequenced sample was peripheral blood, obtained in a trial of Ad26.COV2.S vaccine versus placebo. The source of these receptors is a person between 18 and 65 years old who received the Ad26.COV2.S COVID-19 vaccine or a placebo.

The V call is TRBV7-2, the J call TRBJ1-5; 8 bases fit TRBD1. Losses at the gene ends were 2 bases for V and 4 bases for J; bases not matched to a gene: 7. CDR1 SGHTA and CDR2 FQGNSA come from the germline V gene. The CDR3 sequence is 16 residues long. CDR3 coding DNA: TGTGCCAGCAGCTTAAACCCAGGGGGCACGAATCAGCCCCAGCATTTT. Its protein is CASSLNPGGTNQPQHF.

This chain's CDR3 is CASSTSVREQYF. The DNA for the CDR3 is TGTGCCAGCTCGACATCAGTCCGCGAGCAGTACTTC. The rearrangement joins TRBV28 to TRBJ2-7; no firm D call. This CDR3 comprises 12 residues. V gave up 8 bases and J gave up 6 bases, with 14 bases separating them. Looked up from germline, CDR1 is MDHEN and CDR2 is SYDVKM.

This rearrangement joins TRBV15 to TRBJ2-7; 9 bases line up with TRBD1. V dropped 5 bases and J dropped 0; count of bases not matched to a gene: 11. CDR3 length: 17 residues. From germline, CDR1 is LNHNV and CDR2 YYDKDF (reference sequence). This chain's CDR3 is CATSSTTGTGFSYEQYF. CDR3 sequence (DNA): TGTGCCACCAGCTCAACGACCGGGACAGGGTTCTCCTACGAGCAGTACTTC.

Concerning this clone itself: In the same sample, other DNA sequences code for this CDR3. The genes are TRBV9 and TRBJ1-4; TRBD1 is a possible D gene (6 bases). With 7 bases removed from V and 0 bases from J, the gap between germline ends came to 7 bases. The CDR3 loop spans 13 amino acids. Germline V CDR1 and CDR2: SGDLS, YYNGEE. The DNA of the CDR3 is TGTGCCAGCGGGGGCGCAACTAATGAAAAACTGTTTTTT. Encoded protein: CASGGATNEKLFF.

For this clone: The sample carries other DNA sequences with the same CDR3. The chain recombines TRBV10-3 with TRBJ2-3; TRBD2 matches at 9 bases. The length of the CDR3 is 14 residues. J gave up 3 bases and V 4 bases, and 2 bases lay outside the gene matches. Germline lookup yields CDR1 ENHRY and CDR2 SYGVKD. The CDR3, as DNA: TGTGCCATCAGTGTTGCGGGGGGGACAGATACGCAGTATTTT. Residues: CAISVAGGTDTQYF.

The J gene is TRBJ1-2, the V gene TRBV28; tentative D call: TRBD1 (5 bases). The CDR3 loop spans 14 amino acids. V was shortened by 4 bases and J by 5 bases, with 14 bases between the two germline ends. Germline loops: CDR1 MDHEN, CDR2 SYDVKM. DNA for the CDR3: TGTGCCAGCAGTTCCTGGGACGGCGAATATGGCTACACCTTC. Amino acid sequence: CASSSWDGEYGYTF.

Here the CDR3 DNA reads TGTGCCAGCAGCGACAACAATGAGCAGTTCTTC. It encodes CASSDNNEQFF. The genes are TRBV9 and TRBJ2-1; no reliable D call. The germline V gene encodes CDR1 SGDLS and CDR2 YYNGEE. The CDR3 consists of 11 residues. Between the trimmed V and J ends, which lost 3 bases and 5 bases, there was a span of 3 bases.

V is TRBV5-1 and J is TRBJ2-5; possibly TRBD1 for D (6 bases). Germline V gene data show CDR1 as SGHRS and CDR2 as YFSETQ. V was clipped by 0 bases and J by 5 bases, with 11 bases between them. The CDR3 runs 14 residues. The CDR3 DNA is TGCGCCAGCAGCTTGGATTCAGGGGCTGAGACCCAGTACTTC. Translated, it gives CASSLDSGAETQYF.

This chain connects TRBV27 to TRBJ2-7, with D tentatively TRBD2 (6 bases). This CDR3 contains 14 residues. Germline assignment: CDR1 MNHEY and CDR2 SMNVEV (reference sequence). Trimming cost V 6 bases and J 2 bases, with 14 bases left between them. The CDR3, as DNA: TGTGCCAGCAGGGGGGGTAGAGGGGCCTACGAGCAGTACTTC. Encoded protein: CASRGGRGAYEQYF.

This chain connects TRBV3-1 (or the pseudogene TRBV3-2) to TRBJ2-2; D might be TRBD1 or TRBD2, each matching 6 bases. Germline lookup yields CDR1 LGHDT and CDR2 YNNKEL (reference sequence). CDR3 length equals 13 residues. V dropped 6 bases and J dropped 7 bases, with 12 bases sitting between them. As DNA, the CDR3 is TGTGCCAGCAGTTTACAGGGAGGCGGGGAGCTGTTTTTT. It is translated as CASSLQGGGELFF.

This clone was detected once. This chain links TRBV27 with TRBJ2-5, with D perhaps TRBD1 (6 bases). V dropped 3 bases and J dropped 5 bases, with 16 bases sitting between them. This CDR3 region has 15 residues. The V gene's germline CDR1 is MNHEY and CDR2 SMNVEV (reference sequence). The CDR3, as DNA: TGTGCCAGCAGTTTTATTGCAGGGGTCGGGGAGACCCAGTACTTC. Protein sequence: CASSFIAGVGETQYF.

CDR3 sequence (DNA): TGTGCCAGCAGCTTACAGGGGGCGCCCCCCTACGAGCAGTACTTC. Protein: CASSLQGAPPYEQYF. This sequence joins TRBV5-6 and TRBJ2-7; 9 bases fit TRBD1. Trimming cost V 2 bases and J 2 bases; bases outside gene matches: 5. This CDR3 region has 15 residues. Germline CDR1 is SGHDT and CDR2 is YYEEEE.

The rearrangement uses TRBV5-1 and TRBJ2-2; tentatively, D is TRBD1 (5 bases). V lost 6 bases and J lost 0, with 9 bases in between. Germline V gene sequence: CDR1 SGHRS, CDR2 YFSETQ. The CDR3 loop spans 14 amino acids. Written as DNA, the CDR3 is TGCGCCAGCAATCAGGGTGCGAACACCGGGGAGCTGTTTTTT. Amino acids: CASNQGANTGELFF.

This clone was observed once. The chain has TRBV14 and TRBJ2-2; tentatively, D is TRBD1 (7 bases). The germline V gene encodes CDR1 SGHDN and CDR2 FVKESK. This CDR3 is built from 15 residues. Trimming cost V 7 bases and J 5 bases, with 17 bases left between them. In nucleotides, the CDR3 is TGTGCCAGCACGGGAGAGGACAGGTGGACCGGGGAGCTGTTTTTT. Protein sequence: CASTGEDRWTGELFF.

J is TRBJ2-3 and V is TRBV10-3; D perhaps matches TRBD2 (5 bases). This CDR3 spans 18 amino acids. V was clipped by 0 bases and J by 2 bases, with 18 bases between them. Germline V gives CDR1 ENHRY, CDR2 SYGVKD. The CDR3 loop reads CAISESGGAEVSTDTQYF. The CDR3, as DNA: TGTGCCATCAGTGAGTCAGGTGGAGCGGAGGTCTCCACAGATACGCAGTATTTT.

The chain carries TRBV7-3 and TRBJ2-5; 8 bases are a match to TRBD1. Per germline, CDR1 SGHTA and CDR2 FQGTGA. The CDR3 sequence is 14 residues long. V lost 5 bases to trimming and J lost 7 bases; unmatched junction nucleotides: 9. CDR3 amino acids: CASSPQGAGRTQYF. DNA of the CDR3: TGTGCCAGCAGCCCCCAGGGGGCGGGGAGGACCCAGTACTTC.

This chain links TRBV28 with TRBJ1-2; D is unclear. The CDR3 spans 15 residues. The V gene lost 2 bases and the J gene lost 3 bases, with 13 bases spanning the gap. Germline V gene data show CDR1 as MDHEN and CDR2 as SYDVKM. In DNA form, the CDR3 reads TGTGCCAGCAGTTTAGGCCCCCAGGACCACTATGGCTACACCTTC. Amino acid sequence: CASSLGPQDHYGYTF.

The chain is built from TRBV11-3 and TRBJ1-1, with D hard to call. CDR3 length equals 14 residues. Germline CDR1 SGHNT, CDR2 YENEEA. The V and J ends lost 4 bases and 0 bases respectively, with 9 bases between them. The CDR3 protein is CASSSGSLNTEAFF. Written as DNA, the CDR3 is TGTGCCAGCAGCTCGGGGAGCCTGAACACTGAAGCTTTCTTT.

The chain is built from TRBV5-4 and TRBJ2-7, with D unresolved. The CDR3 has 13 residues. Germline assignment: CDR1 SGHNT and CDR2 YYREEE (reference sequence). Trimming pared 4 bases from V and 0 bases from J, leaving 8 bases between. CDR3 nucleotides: TGTGCCAGCAGCACGGTAAGCTCCTACGAGCAGTACTTC. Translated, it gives CASSTVSSYEQYF.

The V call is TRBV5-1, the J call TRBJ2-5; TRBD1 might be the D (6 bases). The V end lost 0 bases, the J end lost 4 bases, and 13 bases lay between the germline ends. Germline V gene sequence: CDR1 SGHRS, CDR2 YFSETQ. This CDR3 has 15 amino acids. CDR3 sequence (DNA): TGCGCCAGCAGCTTGGACAGGGAGTCACGAGAGACCCAGTACTTC. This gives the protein CASSLDRESRETQYF.